This TCR beta chain was sequenced in a study of CD8+CD57+ T cells in acquired aplastic anemia. In the study overall: Mean yield of DNA from sorted CD4+ and CD8+ cells was 2.5 to 4 ug. Points from the study as a whole: Researchers report that around 29 CD8+ CDR3 sequences appeared in both patients and controls.

Sequenced patients had shown CD8+CD57+ cell expansion by flow cytometry. All participating patients were living with severe acquired aplastic anemia. When blood sampling took place, the patients had received no therapy. This clonotype has at least ten counts. Antigen specificity is unknown. V was clipped by 3 bases and J by 4 bases, with 12 bases between them. This CDR3 region has 14 residues. CDR1 and CDR2 from the germline V gene are ENHRY and SYGVKD. For CDR3 and TCR beta VDJ profiling, genomic DNA was the template used. Each CDR3 protein gets one entry after TCRdb re-called the reads with MiXCR. The sample shows 200,000 to 250,000 distinct CDR3 sequences, 55% to 65% of them seen only once.

Input material: sorted CD4+, CD8+, or CD8+CD57+ T cells (not recorded which) from PBMCs. This sequence originates from a human donor with aplastic anemia. J is TRBJ1-2 and V is TRBV10-3, with D possibly matching TRBD1 (5 bases). As DNA, the CDR3 is TGTGCCATCAGTGAAAACCCGACAGTCTATGGCTACACCTTC. Residues: CAISENPTVYGYTF.